The clone carrying this TCR beta chain was observed many times. This sample is drawn from a study of neurological immune-mediated disorders. Time point: longitudinal time-point 2. This CDR3 comprises 15 residues. Germline V lookup: CDR1 LNHDA, CDR2 SQIVND (reference sequence). V shed 3 bases and J 8 bases; nucleotides not matched to a gene: 8. The cDNA came from 5'RACE with 10-nucleotide random UMIs. In each sequencing run, over 160 million TCR-beta sequences were generated from 15-18 subjects. TCRdb passed the 5' RACE reads through MiXCR, listing each CDR3 protein once. The data hold roughly 98,000 distinct CDR3 sequences, with less than 15% observed a single time.

The specimen was PBMCs. V usage is TRBV19 and J usage is TRBJ2-1; 9 bases are a match to TRBD1. The TCR was taken from a female donor with HTLV-1-associated myelopathy (HAM/TSP). CDR3 nucleotides: TGTGCCAGTAGTATCAGGGGACAGGGTCATTATGAGCAGTTCTTC. Translating it yields CASSIRGQGHYEQFF.